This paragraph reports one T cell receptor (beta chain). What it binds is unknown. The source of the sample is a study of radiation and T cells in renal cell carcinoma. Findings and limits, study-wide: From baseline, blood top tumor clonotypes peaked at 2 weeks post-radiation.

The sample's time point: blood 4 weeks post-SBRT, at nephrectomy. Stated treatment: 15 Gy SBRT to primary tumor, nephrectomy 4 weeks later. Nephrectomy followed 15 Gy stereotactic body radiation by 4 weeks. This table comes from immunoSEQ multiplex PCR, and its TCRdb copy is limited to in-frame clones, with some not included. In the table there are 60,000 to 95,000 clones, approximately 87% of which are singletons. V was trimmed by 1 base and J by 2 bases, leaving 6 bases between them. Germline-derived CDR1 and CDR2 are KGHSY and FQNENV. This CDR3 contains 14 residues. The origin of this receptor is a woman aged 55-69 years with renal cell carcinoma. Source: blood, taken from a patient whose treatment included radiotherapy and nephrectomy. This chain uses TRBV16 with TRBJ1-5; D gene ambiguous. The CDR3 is CASSQLAGNQPQHF. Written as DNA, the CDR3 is TGTGCCAGCAGCCAATTAGCGGGCAATCAGCCCCAGCATTTT.